This record looks at one T cell receptor beta chain sequence and its context. This sample stems from a study of CD8 T cells in Susac syndrome. Trimming cost V 7 bases and J 5 bases; bases outside gene matches: 1. Germline V gene data show CDR1 as LNHDA and CDR2 as SQIVND (reference sequence). There are 13 residues in the CDR3. An amount of RNA that ranged from 0.5 to 1 ug was reverse transcribed with random hexamers. TCRdb reprocessed the immunoSEQ multiplex PCR reads with MiXCR, giving one entry per CDR3 protein. The table shows about 300,000 distinct CDR3 sequences, with about nine tenths occurring only once.

The sequenced sample was CD8+ T cells from PBMCs. The sequence derives from a human donor with multiple sclerosis. The chain is built from TRBV19 and TRBJ1-5; the match to TRBD1 covers 11 bases. As DNA, the CDR3 is TGTGCCAGTAAGGGACAGGGGGATCAGCCCCAGCATTTT. Translated, it gives CASKGQGDQPQHF.